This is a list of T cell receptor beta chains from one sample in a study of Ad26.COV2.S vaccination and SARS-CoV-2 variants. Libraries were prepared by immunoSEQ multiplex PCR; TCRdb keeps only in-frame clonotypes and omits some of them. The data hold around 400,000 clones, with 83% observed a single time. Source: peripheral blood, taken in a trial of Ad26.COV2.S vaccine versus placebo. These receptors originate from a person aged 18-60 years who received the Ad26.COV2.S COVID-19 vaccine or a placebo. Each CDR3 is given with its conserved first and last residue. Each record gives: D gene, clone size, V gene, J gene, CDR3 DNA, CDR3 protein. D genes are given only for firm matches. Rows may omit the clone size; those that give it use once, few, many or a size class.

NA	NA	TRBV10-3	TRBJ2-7	TGTGCCATCAGTGGTCAGGGACATTACGAGCAGTACTTC	CAISGQGHYEQYF
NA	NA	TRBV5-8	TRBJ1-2	TGTGCCAGCAGCACGCAACTGGGGGCGGCTAACTATGGCTACACCTTC	CASSTQLGAANYGYTF
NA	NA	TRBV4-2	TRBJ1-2	TGTGCCAGCAGCCCCTCCGGGGGAGATCCTATTCACTATGGCTACACCTTC	CASSPSGGDPIHYGYTF
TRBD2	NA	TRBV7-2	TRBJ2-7	TGTGCCAGCAGCCAGGGACTAGCGGGAGGAAGCGAGCAGTACTTC	CASSQGLAGGSEQYF
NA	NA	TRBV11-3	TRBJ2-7	TGTGCCAGCAGGTTCCGCCAGGACTACGAGCAGTACTTC	CASRFRQDYEQYF
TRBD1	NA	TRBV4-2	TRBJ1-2	TGTGCCAGCAGCCAAGACGGGGACAGGAAGAACTATGGCTACACCTTC	CASSQDGDRKNYGYTF
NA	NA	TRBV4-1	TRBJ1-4	TGCGCCAGCAGCCCTGGACGTTCAGTAACGCTACGAGAAAAACTGTTTTTT	CASSPGRSVTLREKLFF
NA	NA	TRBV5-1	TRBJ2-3	TGCGCCAGCAGCTCCCGGGACACGGTAACGGATACGCAGTATTTT	CASSSRDTVTDTQYF
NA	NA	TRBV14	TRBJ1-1	TGTGCCAGCAGCCAAGTCTTAGGGGTCACTGAAGCTTTCTTT	CASSQVLGVTEAFF
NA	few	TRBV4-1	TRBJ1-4	TGCGCCAGCAGCCCTTCGACCGGAGGGAATGAAAAACTGTTTTTT	CASSPSTGGNEKLFF
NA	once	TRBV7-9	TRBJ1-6	TGTGCCAGCAGCCCACCCTACAGGGTTAAGCATTCACCCCTCCACTTT	CASSPPYRVKHSPLHF
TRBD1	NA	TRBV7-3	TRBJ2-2	TGTGCCACCTCGGACAGGGTCACCGGGGAGCTGTTTTTT	CATSDRVTGELFF
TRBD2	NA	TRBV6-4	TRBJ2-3	TGTGCCAGCAGTGACAGCGGGGGGGCAGATACGCAGTATTTT	CASSDSGGADTQYF
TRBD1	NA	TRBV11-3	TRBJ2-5	TGTGCCAGCAGCTTACACAGGGGGCAGGAGACCCAGTACTTC	CASSLHRGQETQYF
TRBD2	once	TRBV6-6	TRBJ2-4	TGTGCCAGCAGTATAGCGGGAGTGACCAAAAACATTCAGTACTTC	CASSIAGVTKNIQYF
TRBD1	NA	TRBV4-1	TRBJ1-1	TGCGCCAGCAGCCAAACAGGGACAGCGGACACTGAAGCTTTCTTT	CASSQTGTADTEAFF
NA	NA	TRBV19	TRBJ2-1	TGTGCCAGTTCTTTGCCTAACTACAATGAGCAGTTCTTC	CASSLPNYNEQFF
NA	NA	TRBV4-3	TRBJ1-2	TGCGCCAGCAGCCAAGGGGCTACCGTCGGGTCTAACTATGGCTACACCTTC	CASSQGATVGSNYGYTF
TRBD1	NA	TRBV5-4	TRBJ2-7	TGTGCCAGCAGGAAGGACAGGGCATCCTACGAGCAGTACTTC	CASRKDRASYEQYF
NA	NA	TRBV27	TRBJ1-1	TGTGCCAGCAGTTTCGTAGCGAGCACTGAAGCTTTCTTT	CASSFVASTEAFF
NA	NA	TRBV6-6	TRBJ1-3	TGTGCCAGCAGTTACTCGGGGGAAACTGGAAACACCATATATTTT	CASSYSGETGNTIYF
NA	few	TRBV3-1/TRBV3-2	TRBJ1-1	TGTGCCAGCAGTCACAACACTGAAGCTTTCTTT	CASSHNTEAFF
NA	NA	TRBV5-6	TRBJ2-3	TGTGCCAGCAGCTCCACGGATACGCAGTATTTT	CASSSTDTQYF
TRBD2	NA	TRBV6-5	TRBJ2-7	TGTGCCAGCAGCCGAGCGGGAGGGCCCGCCTACGAGCAGTACTTC	CASSRAGGPAYEQYF
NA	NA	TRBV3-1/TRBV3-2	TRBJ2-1	TGTGCCAGCAGCCAAGTCCTAGAAGGGGGCAATGAGCAGTTCTTC	CASSQVLEGGNEQFF
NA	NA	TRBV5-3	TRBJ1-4	TGTGCCAGAAGCCCTCGGTCAGAAGCTCCTACTAGGACTAATGAAAAACTGTTTTTT	CARSPRSEAPTRTNEKLFF
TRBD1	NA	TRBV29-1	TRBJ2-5	TGCAGCGTTCCATACGGGACAGGGGCCGAGACCCAGTACTTC	CSVPYGTGAETQYF
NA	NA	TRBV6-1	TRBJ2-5	TGTGCCAGCAGTGGCACCCAATACTCGTCGAGGGAGACCCAGTACTTC	CASSGTQYSSRETQYF
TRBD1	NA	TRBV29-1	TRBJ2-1	TGCAGCGTTGACGGGACAGCCAATGAGCAGTTCTTC	CSVDGTANEQFF
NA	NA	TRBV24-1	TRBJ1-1	TGTGCCACCAGTCCCCAGCCCTTAAGGACTGAAGCTTTCTTT	CATSPQPLRTEAFF
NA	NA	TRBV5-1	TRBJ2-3	TGCGCCAGCAGCTTCGGCCCAGATACGCAGTATTTT	CASSFGPDTQYF
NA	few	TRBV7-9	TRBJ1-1	TGTGCCAGCAGCCCCCTCGGGGGGCGAATGAACACTGAAGCTTTCTTT	CASSPLGGRMNTEAFF
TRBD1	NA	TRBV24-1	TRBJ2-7	TGTGCCACCAGTCTCACAGGGGGGACCTACGAGCAGTACTTC	CATSLTGGTYEQYF
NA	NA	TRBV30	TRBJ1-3	TGTGCCTGGAGTCCGCAGGTTTCCTCTGGAAACACCATATATTTT	CAWSPQVSSGNTIYF
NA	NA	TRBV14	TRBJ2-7	TGTGCCAGCAGCCAAGATCTGGGCTACGAGCAGTACTTC	CASSQDLGYEQYF
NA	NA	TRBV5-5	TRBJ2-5	TGTGCCAGCAGCTTGTTTAGGCAAAAAGAGACCCAGTACTTC	CASSLFRQKETQYF
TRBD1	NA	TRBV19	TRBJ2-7	TGTGCCACATCACCGGGACAGGGGTACGAGCAGTACTTC	CATSPGQGYEQYF
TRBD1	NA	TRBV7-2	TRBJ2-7	TGTGCCAGCAGCGCCGGGGACAGACCCTACGAGCAGTACTTC	CASSAGDRPYEQYF
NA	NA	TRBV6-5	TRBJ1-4	TGTGCCAGCAGTTACTCTCGGGGGGGAGTTGAAAAACTGTTTTTT	CASSYSRGGVEKLFF
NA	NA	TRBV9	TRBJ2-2	TGTGCCAGCAGCGCCGCTAGCAGAGGTAACACCGGGGAGCTGTTTTTT	CASSAASRGNTGELFF
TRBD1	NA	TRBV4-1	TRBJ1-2	TGCGCCAGCAGCCGAGTGGGACAGAACTATGGCTACACCTTC	CASSRVGQNYGYTF
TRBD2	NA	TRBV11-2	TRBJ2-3	TGTGCCAGCGGCCCGCTACTAGCGGGGGGTTATACGCAGTATTTT	CASGPLLAGGYTQYF
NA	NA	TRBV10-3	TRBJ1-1	TGTGCCATCAGTGAGTCCAGACAGGTAGGATCGGCTTTCTTT	CAISESRQVGSAFF
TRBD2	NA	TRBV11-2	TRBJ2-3	TGTGCCAGTACCGAGCGGGGGGGCACAGATACGCAGTATTTT	CASTERGGTDTQYF
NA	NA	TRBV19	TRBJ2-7	TGTGCCAGTAGTCTTCAGGGTCTTGGGAACGAGCAGTACTTC	CASSLQGLGNEQYF
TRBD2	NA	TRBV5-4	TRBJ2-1	TGTGCCAGCAGCGTCCTAGCGGGAGCCTACAATGAGCAGTTCTTC	CASSVLAGAYNEQFF